This is a list of T cell receptor beta chains from one sample in a study of T cells in tumors after PD-1 blockade. TCRdb's table, derived via immunoSEQ multiplex PCR, lists solely in-frame clones and lacks some. The repertoire has about 33,000 clones, just under 80% of them found once; the top ten carry under 40%. The source material was PBMCs, sampled before anti-PD-1 treatment. The receptors derive from a human donor with basal cell carcinoma. The CDR3 runs from the conserved cysteine through the conserved F or W. D genes are given only for firm matches. Expanded clones are given a class, and other clones once, few, many or no size at all.

NA,TRBV6-6,TRBJ1-2,NA,CASSLRGTLGYTF,TGTGCCAGCAGTCTACGTGGGACACTTGGCTACACCTTC
NA,TRBV7-9,TRBJ2-1,NA,CASSSWAKNEQFF,TGTGCCAGCAGCTCCTGGGCTAAAAATGAGCAGTTCTTC
TRBD2,TRBV7-9,TRBJ2-1,many,CASVSLAGLNNEQFF,TGTGCCAGCGTTTCTCTAGCGGGATTGAACAATGAGCAGTTCTTC
NA,TRBV24-1,TRBJ1-6,NA,CATSDTRTNSPLHF,TGTGCCACCAGTGATACCAGGACGAATTCACCCCTCCACTTT
NA,TRBV6-1,TRBJ1-2,NA,CASSEVSGPYGYTF,TGTGCCAGCAGTGAAGTTTCCGGGCCCTATGGCTACACCTTC
TRBD1,TRBV7-9,TRBJ2-1,NA,CASSPAGTGNNEQFF,TGTGCCAGCAGCCCAGCCGGGACAGGGAACAATGAGCAGTTCTTC
TRBD1,TRBV5-8,TRBJ2-5,NA,CASSTGTEQETQYF,TGTGCCAGCAGCACCGGGACAGAACAAGAGACCCAGTACTTC
NA,TRBV19,TRBJ1-2,NA,CASSPRQRANYGYTF,TGTGCCAGTAGTCCCAGACAGAGAGCTAACTATGGCTACACCTTC
TRBD1,TRBV5-6,TRBJ2-7,once,CASSLGTGSFEQYF,TGTGCCAGCAGCTTAGGGACAGGGTCATTCGAGCAGTACTTC
NA,TRBV25-1,TRBJ1-2,NA,CASKRTGYGYTF,TGTGCCAGCAAACGGACTGGCTATGGCTACACCTTC